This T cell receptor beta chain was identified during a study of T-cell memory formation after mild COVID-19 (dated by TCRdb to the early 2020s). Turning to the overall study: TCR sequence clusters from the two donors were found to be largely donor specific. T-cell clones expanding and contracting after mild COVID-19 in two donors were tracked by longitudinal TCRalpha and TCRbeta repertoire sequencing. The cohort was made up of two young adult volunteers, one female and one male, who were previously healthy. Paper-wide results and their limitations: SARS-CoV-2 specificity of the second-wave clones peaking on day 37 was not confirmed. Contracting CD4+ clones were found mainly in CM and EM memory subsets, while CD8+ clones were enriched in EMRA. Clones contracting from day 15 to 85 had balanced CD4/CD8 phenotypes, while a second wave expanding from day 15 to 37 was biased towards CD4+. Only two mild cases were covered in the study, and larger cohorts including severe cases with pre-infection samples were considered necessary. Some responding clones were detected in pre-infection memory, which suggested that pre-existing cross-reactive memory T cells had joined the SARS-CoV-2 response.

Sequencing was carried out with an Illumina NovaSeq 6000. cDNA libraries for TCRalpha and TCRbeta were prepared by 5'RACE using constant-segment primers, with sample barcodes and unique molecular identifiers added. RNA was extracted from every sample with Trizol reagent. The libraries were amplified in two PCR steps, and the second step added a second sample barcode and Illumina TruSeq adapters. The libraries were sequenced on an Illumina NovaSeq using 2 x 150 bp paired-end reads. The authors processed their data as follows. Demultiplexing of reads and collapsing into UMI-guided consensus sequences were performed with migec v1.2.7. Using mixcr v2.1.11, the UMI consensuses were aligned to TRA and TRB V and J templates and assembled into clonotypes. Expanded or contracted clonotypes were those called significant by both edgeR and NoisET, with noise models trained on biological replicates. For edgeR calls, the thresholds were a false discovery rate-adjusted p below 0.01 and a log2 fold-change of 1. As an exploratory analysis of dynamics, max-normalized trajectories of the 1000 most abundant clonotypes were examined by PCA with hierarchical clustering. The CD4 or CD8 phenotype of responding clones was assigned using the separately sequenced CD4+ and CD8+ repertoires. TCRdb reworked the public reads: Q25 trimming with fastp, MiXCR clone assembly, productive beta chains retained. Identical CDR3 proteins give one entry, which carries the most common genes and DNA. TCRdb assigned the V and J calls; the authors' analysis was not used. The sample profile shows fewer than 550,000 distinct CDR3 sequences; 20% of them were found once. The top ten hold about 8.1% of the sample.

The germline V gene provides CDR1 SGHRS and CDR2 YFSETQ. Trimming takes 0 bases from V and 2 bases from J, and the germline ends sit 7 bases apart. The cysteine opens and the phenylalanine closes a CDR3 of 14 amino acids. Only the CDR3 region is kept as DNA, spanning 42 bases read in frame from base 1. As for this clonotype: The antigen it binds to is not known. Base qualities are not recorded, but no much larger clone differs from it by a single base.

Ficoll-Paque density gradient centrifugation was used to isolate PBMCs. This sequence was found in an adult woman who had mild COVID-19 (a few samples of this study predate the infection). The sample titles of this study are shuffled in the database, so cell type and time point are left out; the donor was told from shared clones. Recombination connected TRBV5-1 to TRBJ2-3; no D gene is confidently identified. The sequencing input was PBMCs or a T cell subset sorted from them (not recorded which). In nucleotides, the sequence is TGCGCCAGCAGCTTGGGGGCGCCCACAGATACGCAGTATTTT. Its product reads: CASSLGAPTDTQYF.